The clone carrying this TCR beta chain came up once. The antigen is unknown. TCR beta CDR3 region amplification was performed from RNA transcripts. TCR CDR3 underwent first-round RT-PCR with the HTBI primer set. TCRdb processed the multiplex PCR reads anew with MiXCR; each CDR3 protein has one entry. The table shows around 420,000 distinct CDR3 sequences, with roughly 15% occurring only once. CDR3 length: 16 amino acids. J lost 3 bases, V lost 4 bases, and 4 bases had no gene match. Per germline, CDR1 LGHNA and CDR2 YSLEER. The data originate from a study of T cells in Graves' hyperthyroidism and ophthalmopathy. The study, taken as a whole, reports: Ophthalmopathy was distinguished from stable hyperthyroidism by 13 V-J signatures.

What was sequenced was blood. V usage is TRBV4-3 and J usage is TRBJ2-1; 12 bases agree with TRBD2. This sequence originates from a woman under 30 with Graves' hyperthyroidism. CDR3 amino acids: CASSRLAGGLYNEQFF. For the CDR3, the DNA is TGCGCCAGCAGCCGTCTAGCGGGAGGGCTCTACAATGAGCAGTTCTTC.